The 15 T cell receptor beta chains below come from one sample, sequenced in a study of blood T cell repertoires in COVID-19. Produced via immunoSEQ multiplex PCR; TCRdb's table is partial and in-frame only. The table records approximately 190,000 clones, 84% of them present only once. Input material: PBMCs or T cells enriched from blood (not recorded which). Receptors originate from a woman aged 25 to 39 who had been exposed to COVID-19.

The rearrangement uses TRBV5-1 and TRBJ2-2; 7 bases are a match to TRBD1. CDR1 and CDR2 from the germline V gene are SGHRS and YFSETQ. Unmatched junction bases numbered 7, after V lost 3 bases and J lost 2 bases. The CDR3 runs to 16 residues. The CDR3: CASSWNRDSNTGELFF. In DNA form, the CDR3 reads TGCGCCAGCAGCTGGAACCGGGACAGCAACACCGGGGAGCTGTTTTTT.

This rearrangement joins TRBV3-1 (or the pseudogene TRBV3-2) to TRBJ2-5; D possibly corresponds to TRBD2 (5 bases). The V end lost 4 bases, the J end lost 5 bases, and 14 bases lay between the germline ends. The length of the CDR3 is 14 residues. Germline assignment: CDR1 LGHDT and CDR2 YNNKEL (reference sequence). CDR3 protein: CASSPRTGGETQYF. CDR3 sequence (DNA): TGTGCCAGCAGCCCTAGGACTGGTGGGGAGACCCAGTACTTC.

This clone occurred once. The chain links TRBV6-5 to TRBJ1-1; the D gene is possibly TRBD1 (5 bases). Germline CDR1 MNHEY, CDR2 SVGAGI. The CDR3 runs to 12 residues. V dropped 9 bases and J dropped 0 bases, with 8 bases sitting between them. The CDR3 coding sequence is TGTGCCAGTGGACATTTGAACACTGAAGCTTTCTTT. Its protein product is CASGHLNTEAFF.

This chain uses TRBV27 with TRBJ2-1, with TRBD1 matching over 11 bases. Trimming removed 2 bases from V and 7 bases from J; junction bases left unmatched: 4. Germline V gene sequence: CDR1 MNHEY, CDR2 SMNVEV (reference sequence). The CDR3 has 15 residues. CDR3 sequence: CASSLAGTGGNEQFF. The CDR3 DNA is TGTGCCAGCAGTTTAGCCGGGACAGGGGGAAATGAGCAGTTCTTC.

This clone was observed a handful of times. This chain connects TRBV5-5 to TRBJ1-1, with a possible D match to TRBD1 (5 bases). Trimming took 2 bases from V and 0 from J, leaving 14 bases between them. The CDR3 is 16 amino acids. Germline CDR1 SGHKS, CDR2 YYEKEE (reference sequence). In DNA form, the CDR3 reads TGTGCCAGCAGCTTAGGGGTTGGGGCCATGAACACTGAAGCTTTCTTT. The encoded protein is CASSLGVGAMNTEAFF.

About this clone: This sample includes further DNA sequences coding for the same CDR3. The gene calls are TRBV6-5 and TRBJ1-1; tentative D call: TRBD1 (6 bases). Trimming left V 7 bases short and J 7 bases short, with 13 bases between. The V gene's germline CDR1 is MNHEY and CDR2 SVGAGI. This CDR3 region has 12 residues. The CDR3 DNA follows: TGTGCCAGCACCCAGAGGGGGGGTGAAGCTTTCTTT. Translated: CASTQRGGEAFF.

This chain links TRBV7-3 with TRBJ2-1; 11 bases map to TRBD2. The V segment lost 5 bases and the J segment 5 bases; nucleotides outside the gene matches: 5. The CDR3 covers 15 residues. CDR1 is SGHTA and CDR2 is FQGTGA in the germline V gene. The CDR3 coding sequence is TGTGCCAGCAGCCCACCTAGCGGGGGGAACAATGAGCAGTTCTTC. This codes for CASSPPSGGNNEQFF.

V is TRBV7-2 and J is TRBJ1-4, with D perhaps TRBD1 (5 bases). From germline, CDR1 is SGHTA and CDR2 FQGNSA. The CDR3 spans 14 residues. Trimming left V 1 base short and J 7 bases short, with 10 bases between. The CDR3 loop is CASSLGGGIEKLFF. The CDR3 nucleotides read TGTGCCAGCAGCTTAGGTGGGGGGATTGAAAAACTGTTTTTT.

V usage is TRBV27 and J usage is TRBJ2-7; maybe TRBD1 (5 bases). In germline, CDR1 is MNHEY, CDR2 SMNVEV (reference sequence). Trimming left V 2 bases short and J 5 bases short, with 10 bases between. The CDR3 covers 13 residues. CDR3 DNA: TGTGCCAGCAGTTTAACAGGCTTCGACGAGCAGTACTTC. It specifies CASSLTGFDEQYF.

The gene calls are TRBV19 and TRBJ2-7; a weak D match, TRBD1 (6 bases). V lost 3 bases and J 3 bases, leaving 12 bases between the germline ends. The CDR3 is made up of 14 amino acids. CDR1 is LNHDA, CDR2 SQIVND, per germline (reference sequence). DNA of the CDR3: TGTGCCAGTAGTATCTCCAGGGACAACTACGAGCAGTACTTC. As protein: CASSISRDNYEQYF. The full variable domain, in which reference TRBV19 and TRBJ2-7 provide the parts outside the CDR3, is DGGITQSPKYLFRKEGQNVTLSCEQNLNHDAMYWYRQDPGQGLRLIYYSQIVNDFQKGDIAEGYSVSREKKESFPLTVTSAQKNPTAFYLCASSISRDNYEQYFGPGTRLTVT.

The J gene is TRBJ2-5, the V gene TRBV13; 10 bases are a match to TRBD2. V dropped 5 bases and J dropped 4; count of bases not matched to a gene: 10. The germline CDR1 and CDR2 sequences are PRHDT and FYEKMQ (reference sequence). The CDR3 extends over 16 amino acids. CDR3 loop: CASSQGAGGPGETQYF. DNA for the CDR3: TGTGCCAGCAGCCAGGGAGCGGGGGGGCCAGGAGAGACCCAGTACTTC.

V and J are TRBV7-2 and TRBJ1-2; 8 nucleotides line up with TRBD1. The germline V gene encodes CDR1 SGHTA and CDR2 FQGNSA. V dropped 0 bases and J dropped 2; count of bases not matched to a gene: 5. This CDR3 has 16 amino acids. This CDR3 reads CASSLAPGQGNYGYTF. CDR3 sequence (DNA): TGTGCCAGCAGCTTAGCCCCCGGACAGGGAAACTATGGCTACACCTTC.

The V and J genes are TRBV5-5 and TRBJ1-2, with a possible D match to TRBD1 (6 bases). V was clipped by 4 bases and J by 4 bases, with 8 bases between them. In germline, CDR1 is SGHKS, CDR2 YYEKEE (reference sequence). This CDR3 comprises 12 residues. The CDR3 is CASSRDTYGYTF. CDR3 DNA: TGTGCCAGCAGCCGGGACACCTATGGCTACACCTTC.

The DNA of the CDR3 is TGTGCCAGCAGCTTACTGGGGGGGACAGATACGCAGTATTTT. Translating it yields CASSLLGGTDTQYF. The V and J genes are TRBV7-8 and TRBJ2-3, with 7 bases lining up with TRBD2. Germline-derived CDR1 and CDR2 are SGHVS and FQNEAQ. With 2 bases clipped from V and 3 bases from J, the junction kept 2 bases outside the gene matches. This CDR3 region has 14 residues.

Here the CDR3 DNA reads TGTGCCAGCAGCTCTACAGGGTTCTATGGCTACACCTTC. Protein sequence: CASSSTGFYGYTF. The V call is TRBV11-2, the J call TRBJ1-2; the D gene is possibly TRBD1 (6 bases). Germline V gene sequence: CDR1 SGHAT, CDR2 FQNNGV. V was cut by 4 bases and J by 4 bases, with 10 bases left in between. This CDR3 is built from 13 residues.